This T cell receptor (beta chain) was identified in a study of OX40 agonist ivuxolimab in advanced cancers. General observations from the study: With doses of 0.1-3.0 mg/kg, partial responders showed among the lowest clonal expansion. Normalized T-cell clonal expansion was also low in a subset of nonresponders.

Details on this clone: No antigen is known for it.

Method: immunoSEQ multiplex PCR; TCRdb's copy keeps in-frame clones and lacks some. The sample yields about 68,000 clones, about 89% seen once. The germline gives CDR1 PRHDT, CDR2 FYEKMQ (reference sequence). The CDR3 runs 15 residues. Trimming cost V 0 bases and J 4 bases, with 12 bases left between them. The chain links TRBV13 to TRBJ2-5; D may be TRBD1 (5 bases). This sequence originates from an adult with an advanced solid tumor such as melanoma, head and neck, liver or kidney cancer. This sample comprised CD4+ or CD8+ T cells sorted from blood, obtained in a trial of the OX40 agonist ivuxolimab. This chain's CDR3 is CASSLGQGRVETQYF. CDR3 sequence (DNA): TGTGCCAGCAGCTTAGGTCAGGGCAGGGTAGAGACCCAGTACTTC.